This TCR beta chain comes out of a study of T cell repertoires in cytomegalovirus infection (dated 2019 in TCRdb). General notes on the study: Because public TCR beta signatures pointed to carriage of CMV infection together with the matching HLA type, the HLA type of each donor mattered for the analysis. Results the study describes overall, beyond this receptor: Carriers of CMV infection plus the relevant HLA type were discriminated by the cumulative frequency of public TCR beta family members in the study cohort and in an independent roughly 340-donor cohort. The ex vivo response was dominated by HLA-C-restricted CMV-specific TCR beta clonotypes, which also provided the single most frequent clonotype in two of eight donors.

This clonotype appeared a few times. What this receptor recognizes is not known. The sample holds no much larger clone one base away, and base qualities are not on file. Compared with germline, V lacks 4 bases and J lacks 3 bases; bases without a gene match: 7. Based on the germline V gene (reference sequence), the CDR1 and CDR2 sequences are DFQATT and SNEGSKA. Counted from cysteine to phenylalanine, this CDR3 has 14 amino acids. Kept here is only the CDR3 DNA, which spans 42 bases and is read in frame from base 1. Sequencing was carried out with an Illumina HiSeq 1500. TCRdb reprocessing: public reads trimmed at Q25 with fastp, clones called with MiXCR, in-frame beta chains kept. Rows with one shared CDR3 protein collapse into an entry with the most common genes and DNA. The sample table holds around 450,000 distinct CDR3 sequences, of which approximately 30% were seen once. Roughly 15% of the sample rests with the top ten.

The rearrangement combines TRBV20-1 with TRBJ1-1, and TRBD1 matches 8 of the central bases. The sequencing sample was made of PBMCs. The sequence derives from a human donor in good health (CMV status not recorded). Some clones in this sample may be carry-over from other donors' samples. The nucleotide sequence reads TGCAGTGCTAAGAGGACAGGGCCTGACACTGAAGCTTTCTTT. It translates as CSAKRTGPDTEAFF.